Listed below are T cell receptor beta chains from one sample, sequenced in a study of blood T cell repertoires in COVID-19. The method was immunoSEQ multiplex PCR; TCRdb's version includes in-frame clones alone and lacks a portion of them. The sample carries 150,000 to 200,000 clones, less than 85% recorded once. Source material: peripheral blood. These receptor sequences come from a human donor with acute or convalescent COVID-19. The donor label of this sample is uncertain. Each CDR3 is given with its conserved first and last residue. D genes are given only for firm matches. For some rows the clone size is stated as once, few or many, or as a class when expanded; others skip it.

>TRBJ1-1|-|TRBV18|TRBD1
CASSLGDRGYRTEAFF
TGTGCCAGCTCACTAGGGGACAGGGGCTATAGAACTGAAGCTTTCTTT
>TRBJ2-3|few|TRBV4-1|TRBD2
CASSQDGSTTSGVVDTQYF
TGCGCCAGCAGCCAAGATGGGTCTACGACTAGCGGCGTCGTAGATACGCAGTATTTT
>TRBJ1-2|-|TRBV27|-
CASRAEGRERGYTF
TGTGCCAGCAGGGCAGAGGGGCGGGAACGTGGCTACACCTTC
>TRBJ1-2|-|TRBV7-9|-
CASSLAAAGTGYTF
TGTGCCAGCAGCTTAGCCGCGGCGGGTACTGGCTACACCTTC
>TRBJ1-2|-|TRBV14|-
CASSQVQGTNYGYTF
TGTGCCAGCAGCCAAGTCCAGGGTACCAACTATGGCTACACCTTC
>TRBJ2-1|few|TRBV3-1/TRBV3-2|-
CASSTRGGDDRKQFF
TGTGCCAGCAGCACCCGCGGGGGCGATGACCGTAAGCAGTTCTTC
>TRBJ1-4|-|TRBV13|TRBD1
CASSLFLPGQENEKLFF
TGTGCCAGCAGCTTATTCCTACCGGGACAGGAGAACGAAAAACTGTTTTTT
>TRBJ2-7|few|TRBV3-1/TRBV3-2|TRBD1
CATLRRTGLSYEQYF
TGTGCCACCCTCCGTCGGACAGGCCTCTCCTACGAGCAGTACTTC
>TRBJ1-1|-|TRBV19|TRBD1
CASTPRQGARGITEAFF
TGTGCCAGTACTCCTCGGCAGGGGGCCCGGGGTATCACTGAAGCTTTCTTT
>TRBJ1-6|few|TRBV5-1|-
CASSPSLGDNSPLHF
TGCGCCAGCAGCCCTTCATTAGGGGATAATTCACCCCTCCACTTT
>TRBJ2-1|-|TRBV11-3|-
CASTRMVGSYNEQFF
TGTGCCAGCACGAGGATGGTAGGCTCCTACAATGAGCAGTTCTTC
>TRBJ2-2|-|TRBV6-5|-
CASRHDGRRAGELFF
TGTGCCAGCAGACACGACGGTCGGAGGGCCGGGGAGCTGTTTTTT
>TRBJ2-1|-|TRBV6-5|TRBD1
CASNRQGSYNEQFF
TGTGCCAGCAATCGACAGGGATCCTACAATGAGCAGTTCTTC
>TRBJ2-1|-|TRBV5-1|-
CASSLAGEQINEQFF
TGCGCCAGCAGCTTGGCGGGGGAGCAGATTAATGAGCAGTTCTTC
>TRBJ1-5|-|TRBV27|-
CASSSGFNQPQHF
TGTGCCAGCAGTTCAGGTTTCAATCAGCCCCAGCATTTT
>TRBJ2-1|-|TRBV5-4|TRBD1
CASTATGTVNNEQFF
TGTGCCAGCACCGCGACCGGGACAGTAAACAATGAGCAGTTCTTC
>TRBJ2-3|-|TRBV6-5|-
CASRPNRAGFDTQYF
TGTGCCAGCAGACCGAATCGGGCGGGGTTTGATACGCAGTATTTT
>TRBJ2-1|-|TRBV7-6|TRBD2
CASSRYRLAGGLNEQFF
TGTGCCAGCAGCCGTTACCGACTAGCGGGGGGGCTTAATGAGCAGTTCTTC
>TRBJ1-6|-|TRBV5-4|TRBD1
CASSYPGQGLKGQSPLHF
TGTGCCAGCAGCTATCCGGGACAGGGGCTCAAAGGGCAATCACCCCTCCACTTT
>TRBJ1-1|-|TRBV6-4|TRBD1
CATRQGPNTEAFF
TGTGCCACCCGACAGGGACCGAACACTGAAGCTTTCTTT
>TRBJ1-3|-|TRBV14|-
CASSYSSGGGNTIYF
TGTGCCAGCAGCTACAGCTCCGGTGGTGGAAACACCATATATTTT
>TRBJ2-6|-|TRBV5-4|TRBD2
CASSFATSGGAGANVLTF
TGTGCCAGCAGCTTCGCGACTAGCGGGGGGGCTGGGGCCAACGTCCTGACTTTC
>TRBJ2-7|-|TRBV7-2|-
CASSEQGSSREQYF
TGTGCCAGCAGCGAACAGGGTTCCTCCAGGGAGCAGTACTTC
>TRBJ2-7|-|TRBV3-1/TRBV3-2|TRBD1
CASSHRLWGQGAYEQYF
TGTGCCAGCAGCCATCGGTTGTGGGGACAGGGGGCCTACGAGCAGTACTTC
>TRBJ1-5|-|TRBV3-1/TRBV3-2|-
CASSLQGYQPQHF
TGTGCCAGCAGCCTCCAGGGTTATCAGCCCCAGCATTTT
>TRBJ2-7|-|TRBV5-4|TRBD1
CASSDDRAREQYF
TGTGCCAGCAGCGATGACAGGGCCCGTGAGCAGTACTTC
>TRBJ1-2|-|TRBV29-1|TRBD1
CSVPIRQGGEGYTF
TGCAGCGTCCCCATTAGACAGGGAGGTGAAGGCTACACCTTC
>TRBJ2-5|-|TRBV18|-
CASSRTKALGETQYF
TGTGCCAGCTCACGGACAAAGGCCTTAGGAGAGACCCAGTACTTC
>TRBJ2-3|once|TRBV6-6|TRBD2
CASSYPGLTSGGASDTQYF
TGTGCCAGCAGCTACCCGGGATTGACTAGCGGGGGGGCATCAGATACGCAGTATTTT
>TRBJ1-6|-|TRBV3-1/TRBV3-2|TRBD1
CASSQFDRVFSPLHF
TGTGCCAGCAGCCAATTCGACAGGGTCTTTTCACCCCTCCACTTT
>TRBJ2-1|-|TRBV28|TRBD2
CASTSPGLAGDSYNEQFF
TGTGCCAGCACCTCACCGGGACTAGCGGGGGACTCCTACAATGAGCAGTTCTTC
>TRBJ2-2|-|TRBV4-3|TRBD1
CASSQRPPDRVGELFF
TGCGCCAGCAGCCAGCGGCCCCCGGACAGGGTGGGGGAGCTGTTTTTT
>TRBJ2-3|-|TRBV6-5|TRBD1
CASRRTGGPTDTQYF
TGTGCCAGCAGGCGGACAGGGGGACCAACAGATACGCAGTATTTT
>TRBJ1-4|-|TRBV7-2|-
CASSLRGAGSNEKLFF
TGTGCCAGCAGCTTACGGGGTGCGGGATCTAATGAAAAACTGTTTTTT
>TRBJ1-1|-|TRBV6-5|-
CASRRTRGRNTEAFF
TGTGCCAGCAGACGCACCAGGGGAAGGAACACTGAAGCTTTCTTT
>TRBJ1-3|-|TRBV9|-
CASSASQPPGNTIYF
TGTGCCAGCAGCGCATCACAGCCGCCCGGAAACACCATATATTTT
>TRBJ1-2|-|TRBV3-1/TRBV3-2|-
CASSQQGTYGYTF
TGTGCCAGCAGCCAACAGGGCACCTATGGCTACACCTTC
>TRBJ1-1|-|TRBV2|-
CASSGQMNTEAFF
TGTGCCAGCAGTGGACAGATGAACACTGAAGCTTTCTTT
>TRBJ1-4|-|TRBV2|TRBD1
CASSRDRRSNEKLFF
TGTGCCAGCAGCCGGGACAGGCGATCGAATGAAAAACTGTTTTTT
>TRBJ1-6|-|TRBV2|-
CASSESGKGSPLHF
TGTGCCAGCAGTGAATCGGGGAAGGGTTCACCCCTCCACTTT
>TRBJ1-1|-|TRBV5-6|-
CASSLITARQNTEAFF
TGTGCCAGCAGCTTGATAACGGCGAGGCAGAACACTGAAGCTTTCTTT
>TRBJ1-2|-|TRBV24-1|-
CATSKGGSGLAGYTF
TGTGCCACCAGTAAGGGAGGGTCAGGTCTAGCCGGCTACACCTTC
>TRBJ2-5|-|TRBV29-1|-
CSARGRQSQETQYF
TGCAGCGCTCGAGGTCGGCAGTCCCAAGAGACCCAGTACTTC
>TRBJ1-1|-|TRBV5-1|TRBD1
CASSSGQGINTEAFF
TGCGCCAGCAGCTCGGGACAGGGGATAAACACTGAAGCTTTCTTT
>TRBJ2-1|-|TRBV5-1|-
CASGRYSYNEQFF
TGCGCCAGCGGGCGCTACTCCTACAATGAGCAGTTCTTC
>TRBJ1-2|-|TRBV27|TRBD1
CASSVRLATGVGNYGYTF
TGTGCCAGCAGTGTCCGGCTTGCGACAGGGGTGGGGAACTATGGCTACACCTTC
>TRBJ1-5|-|TRBV7-2|TRBD1
CASSLETTGRQPQHF
TGTGCCAGCAGCCTAGAAACGACAGGGAGGCAGCCCCAGCATTTT
>TRBJ2-7|-|TRBV7-8|-
CASSLAGATLPYEQYF
TGTGCCAGCAGCTTAGCGGGGGCCACGCTCCCCTACGAGCAGTACTTC
>TRBJ2-2|-|TRBV19|-
CASSIIQGRTGELFF
TGTGCCAGTAGTATTATTCAGGGGCGAACCGGGGAGCTGTTTTTT
>TRBJ1-2|-|TRBV10-3|-
CAIGGNYGYTF
TGTGCCATCGGAGGGAACTATGGCTACACCTTC